The T cell receptor (beta chain) under discussion was sequenced for a study of Ad26.COV2.S vaccination and SARS-CoV-2 variants (TCRdb year 2021). The study in broad terms: Donors in the vaccine arm were drawn from COV1001, a phase I-IIa trial of Ad26.COV2.S in healthy adults that was multicentre, randomized, double-blind and placebo-controlled. Trial participants were randomized into five groups of five: low-dose or high-dose Ad26.COV2.S given once or twice, or placebo on both occasions. The specificity and breadth of SARS-CoV-2-reactive T cell receptors after Ad26.COV2.S vaccination were assessed by TCRbeta repertoire sequencing. Investigators did not know the trial group allocation while performing experiments and assessing outcomes. The TCR-sequenced set comprised approximately 32 samples: about 19 Ad26.COV2.S vaccine recipients, 5 placebo recipients and 8 SARS-CoV-2 convalescent individuals. Ad26.COV2.S was administered intramuscularly at 5 x 10^10 or 1 x 10^11 viral particles, either as a single shot or as two shots given 56 days apart.

This clone has just one count. Its cognate antigen has yet to be identified. Base quality data are lacking; no much larger clone is found one base away. The immunoSEQ Assay was used to sequence TCRbeta CDR3 regions. After extraction, genomic DNA underwent amplification by bias-controlled multiplex PCR, followed by high-throughput sequencing. As for the authors' bioinformatics: To quantify the absolute abundance of each unique TCRbeta CDR3 region, sequences were collapsed and filtered. T cell fraction was estimated by normalizing TCRbeta template counts to usable DNA, with usable DNA measured through amplification of reference genes found in all nucleated cells. Repertoire TCRs were annotated as SARS-CoV-2-specific when V gene, CDR3 amino acid sequence and J gene were exactly matched to a known reactive TCR set. The reference SARS-CoV-2 TCR set was derived from MIRA and filtered for enrichment in COVID-19-positive ImmuneCODE repertoires, a step that removed public or cross-reactive TCRs. Drawing on the MIRA antigens, annotated TCRs were analysed further at the level of specific ORF or position within ORF. Depth was the summed frequency of annotated unique rearrangements, while breadth was defined as annotated unique rearrangements over total unique productive rearrangements. Two-sided Wilcoxon rank-sum tests were used to compare TCR breadth between groups. TCRdb mirrors the immuneACCESS table, restricted to in-frame sequences. Some clones are absent from its copies; in checked studies, under half trace to an unresolved V gene, and the reason for the others is unknown. V and J calls and clone size are as listed in that table; D and trimming were resolved from the DNA. Present in this sample are over 200,000 clones, 70% to 90% of which were seen just once. The top ten clonotypes cover 9.5% to 12% of the sample.

Broader findings and caveats from the paper: The study lacked the statistical power to compare responses across vaccine doses or regimens. Substantial breadth of spike-specific CD8+ and CD4+ T cell responses was reported after vaccination. Vaccine and placebo recipients had comparable non-spike TCR breadth, which fits with the vaccine containing only spike. The authors noted that total T cell responses may have been underestimated by the TCR breadth and depth analyses. Spike-specific TCR breadth was higher in Ad26.COV2.S recipients than in placebo recipients (P = 0.0014).

Interpreted using the paper, the treatment or condition label stands for: 19 received Ad26.COV2.S at low or high dose, single or two shots; several received placebo; per-sample allocation not given. For vaccine and placebo recipients, the sequenced repertoires came from samples collected on day 63 after the first injection. In Cohort 1b, about two dozen adults aged 18-55 years were enrolled at a single site in Boston, USA, between 29 July and 7 August 2020. Ad26.COV2.S was a replication-incompetent adenovirus type 26 vector that expressed a prefusion-stabilized SARS-CoV-2 spike protein derived from the original Wuhan strain. Via the germline V gene, CDR1 is SGHTA and CDR2 FQGNSA. Including the terminal cysteine and phenylalanine, the CDR3 comprises 14 residues. Only the CDR3 DNA stays, 42 bases, in frame from base 1. Here V drops 5 bases and J drops 3 bases, and the junction holds 5 bases not matched to any gene.

Sequencing was performed on peripheral blood, taken in a trial of Ad26.COV2.S vaccine versus placebo. The TCR was taken from a person between 18 and 59 years old who received the Ad26.COV2.S COVID-19 vaccine or a placebo. The chain joins TRBV7-2 to TRBJ2-7; 9 middle bases align to TRBD1. Here the CDR3 is given as CASSTGTGFYEQYF. The DNA is as follows: TGTGCCAGCAGCACCGGGACAGGGTTCTACGAGCAGTACTTC.